The subject of this entry is one TCR beta chain. Its target is unknown. RNA, at about 0.5 to 1 ug, was reverse transcribed with random hexamers. With immunoSEQ multiplex PCR, TCR beta CDR3 was amplified across 54 Vbeta and 13 Jbeta. TCRdb redid the calling of the immunoSEQ multiplex PCR reads with MiXCR, one entry per CDR3 protein. The table includes roughly 89,000 distinct CDR3 sequences, approximately 96% detected once. The sample comes from a study of CD8 T cells in Susac syndrome. General study points: Only a relatively small number of individuals were included in the TCR sequencing and HLA analysis.

V lost 5 bases and J lost 7, with 14 bases in between. Germline loops: CDR1 MNHEY, CDR2 SMNVEV (reference sequence). This CDR3 is 13 amino acids long. TEMRA cells were FACS-enriched, with CD8+ and CD4+ T cells isolated negatively. The sequenced sample consisted of CD8+ T cells from PBMCs. This chain connects TRBV27 to TRBJ1-2; no firm D call. The sequence came from a human donor with Susac syndrome. The CDR3 sequence: CASSLSPRGGYTF. The CDR3, as DNA: TGTGCCAGCAGTCTTAGCCCCCGGGGTGGCTACACCTTC.